The 14 T cell receptor beta chains below all came from one sample that was sequenced in a study of cytotoxic CD8 clonotypes in ibrutinib-treated CLL. The method was immunoSEQ multiplex PCR; TCRdb's version includes in-frame clones alone and lacks a portion of them. The sample carries approximately 100,000 clones, approximately 78% recorded once. Sequences were derived from PBMCs, sampled after 12 months of ibrutinib treatment. These receptors came from a human donor with chronic lymphocytic leukemia.

This clone was recorded only once. This chain uses TRBV7-3 with TRBJ2-5; perhaps TRBD2 as D (6 bases). This CDR3 contains 13 residues. Germline values: CDR1 SGHTA, CDR2 FQGTGA. The V and J ends lost 3 bases and 5 bases respectively, with 10 bases between them. CDR3 region: CASSLVSGETQYF. The CDR3 DNA follows: TGTGCCAGCAGCTTGGTGAGCGGGGAGACCCAGTACTTC.

The genes are TRBV9 and TRBJ2-7, with D perhaps given as TRBD1 or TRBD2 (6 bases each). The CDR3 length is 13 residues. Germline values: CDR1 SGDLS, CDR2 YYNGEE. The V and J ends lost 7 bases and 3 bases respectively, with 14 bases between them. CDR3: CASGGGIGYEQYF. The CDR3 DNA is TGTGCCAGCGGAGGGGGAATTGGCTACGAGCAGTACTTC.

The sample holds one count of this clone. CDR3 bases: TGTGCCAGCAGCGCCTCGGACAGATACTATGGCTACACCTTC. Its protein product is CASSASDRYYGYTF. This chain links TRBV9 with TRBJ1-2; possibly TRBD1 for D (6 bases). The CDR3 is 14 residues long. V was cut by 3 bases and J by 3 bases, with 12 bases left in between. Germline lookup yields CDR1 SGDLS and CDR2 YYNGEE.

The rearrangement links TRBV5-1 to TRBJ1-4; D is undetermined. Germline assignment: CDR1 SGHRS and CDR2 YFSETQ. This CDR3 comprises 14 residues. V lost 3 bases to trimming and J lost 8 bases, with 14 bases between them. CDR3 sequence reads: CASSWEGRGEKLFF. The CDR3 nucleotides read TGCGCCAGCAGCTGGGAGGGCCGAGGCGAAAAACTGTTTTTT.

This chain uses TRBV6-6 with TRBJ2-2; TRBD1 is a possible D gene (6 bases). Between the trimmed V and J ends, which lost 2 bases and 0 bases, there was a span of 10 bases. Germline CDR1 is MNHNY and CDR2 is SVGAGI (reference sequence). The length of the CDR3 is 16 residues. The CDR3 DNA follows: TGTGCCAGCAGTTACCCCAGGGGTCCGAACACCGGGGAGCTGTTTTTT. It is translated as CASSYPRGPNTGELFF.

Regarding this clone: One end of the junction is discordant with germline, which a read error may explain. The J gene is TRBJ2-5, the V gene TRBV7-7, with D maybe TRBD1 (6 bases). Per germline, CDR1 SSHAT and CDR2 FNYEAQ (reference sequence). This CDR3 has 14 residues. CDR3 in DNA: TGTGCTAGCAGCCTGCCGGGACACGGAGAGACCCAGTACTTC. Amino acids: CASSLPGHGETQYF.

This clone occurred a few times. The chain couples TRBV7-9 to TRBJ2-3; no definite D call. CDR1 and CDR2 (germline): SEHNR, FQNEAQ (reference sequence). Trimming removed 3 bases at V and 0 bases at J, with 7 bases between. This CDR3 is built from 14 residues. The CDR3 bases are TGTGCCAGCAGCTTTACCACTAGCACAGATACGCAGTATTTT. Its translation is CASSFTTSTDTQYF.

This clone was found once. The V call is TRBV6-1, the J call TRBJ1-1; D may be TRBD1 (6 bases). CDR3 size: 13 residues. Germline V CDR1 and CDR2: MNHNS, SASEGT. The V end lost 8 bases, the J end lost 4 bases, and 14 bases lay between the germline ends. The CDR3 sequence is CASAYGQFTEAFF. CDR3 in DNA: TGTGCCAGCGCATATGGACAGTTCACTGAAGCTTTCTTT.

The CDR3 nucleotides are TGTGCCAGTAGCGGGGGGGCTGGGGCAGATACGCAGTATTTT. Its translation is CASSGGAGADTQYF. V is TRBV7-6 and J is TRBJ2-3; 11 bases line up with TRBD2. Unmatched junction bases numbered 6, after V lost 9 bases and J lost 4 bases. CDR1 is SGHVS, CDR2 FNYEAQ, per germline. The CDR3 contains 14 residues.

The J gene is TRBJ2-2, the V gene TRBV2; D call uncertain. This CDR3 has 11 residues. Germline V gives CDR1 SNHLY, CDR2 FYNNEI. The V end lost 7 bases, the J end lost 7 bases, and 7 bases lay between the germline ends. The CDR3 reads CASKQDGELFF. DNA for the CDR3: TGTGCCAGCAAGCAAGACGGGGAGCTGTTTTTT. Complete variable domain (other parts from reference TRBV2 and TRBJ2-2): EPEVTQTPSHQVTQMGQEVILRCVPISNHLYFYWYRQILGQKVEFLVSFYNNEISEKSEIFDDQFSVERPDGSNFTLKIRSTKLEDSAMYFCASKQDGELFFGEGSRLTVL.

This chain uses TRBV28 with TRBJ1-5, with no clear D. The ends were cut back, 6 bases at V and 2 bases at J, with 11 bases in the middle. The germline gives CDR1 MDHEN, CDR2 SYDVKM. The CDR3 length is 14 residues. Written as DNA, the CDR3 is TGTGCCAGCAGCCACGGGATTCGCAATCAGCCCCAGCATTTT. It yields the protein CASSHGIRNQPQHF.

This clone was found many times. The chain employs TRBV11-2 and TRBJ2-3; weak D call: TRBD1 (5 bases). Looked up from germline, CDR1 is SGHAT and CDR2 is FQNNGV. V was shortened by 8 bases and J by 6 bases, with 6 bases between the two germline ends. CDR3 length: 10 residues. The CDR3 spells CASAGDTQYF. CDR3 coding DNA: TGTGCCAGCGCAGGGGATACGCAGTATTTT.

The J gene is TRBJ1-2, the V gene TRBV7-9; tentative D call: TRBD1 (6 bases). The CDR3 is 14 residues long. Germline loops: CDR1 SEHNR, CDR2 FQNEAQ (reference sequence). Between the trimmed V and J ends, which lost 5 bases and 6 bases, there was a span of 16 bases. CDR3 DNA sequence: TGTGCCAGCAGCCCACCCGGGACATATAATGGCTACACCTTC. Protein: CASSPPGTYNGYTF.

V gene TRBV18 combines with J gene TRBJ2-5, with a possible D match to TRBD2 (6 bases). The CDR3 runs to 13 residues. Germline values: CDR1 KGHSH, CDR2 LQKENI. Trimming took 3 bases from V and 5 from J, leaving 10 bases between them. The CDR3 reads CASSPGLAETQYF. The CDR3 bases are TGTGCCAGCTCACCGGGTCTAGCGGAGACCCAGTACTTC.